The 25 T cell receptor beta chains below come from one sample, sequenced in a study of shared clonotypes between healthy human individuals. Sequenced by immunoSEQ multiplex PCR; TCRdb stores in-frame clones only, minus some. The repertoire includes around 510,000 clones, 70% to 80% of them detected once, and more than 10% sits in the top ten. The sample was PBMCs. The receptors were sampled from a woman between 40 and 50 years old in good health. Some clones in this sample may be carry-over from other donors' samples.

The CDR3 DNA follows: TGTGCCAGCACTTCCTCGATCGGAGGCTACGAGCAGTACTTC. Translating gives CASTSSIGGYEQYF. The rearrangement uses TRBV6-6 and TRBJ2-7, with D tentatively TRBD2 (5 bases). In germline, CDR1 is MNHNY, CDR2 SVGAGI (reference sequence). The ends were cut back, 7 bases at V and 3 bases at J, with 16 bases in the middle. The CDR3 is 14 residues long.

This rearrangement joins TRBV5-1 to TRBJ2-7; D is tentatively TRBD1 or TRBD2 (6 bases each). Germline V CDR1 and CDR2: SGHRS, YFSETQ. The CDR3 runs 12 residues. Trimming left V 4 bases short and J 6 bases short, with 11 bases between. The CDR3 sequence is CASSLPGAEQYF. The CDR3 nucleotides are TGCGCCAGCAGCCTGCCGGGGGCCGAGCAGTACTTC.

This rearrangement joins TRBV7-9 to TRBJ2-5; 7 bases are a match to TRBD1. Looked up from germline, CDR1 is SEHNR and CDR2 is FQNEAQ (reference sequence). The CDR3 is 19 amino acids. The J segment lost 2 bases and the V segment lost 5 bases, leaving 20 bases of the junction unmatched. CDR3 DNA sequence: TGTGCCAGCAGCGAACCGACAGGGATCCCCTCTCGGTCGCAAGAGACCCAGTACTTC. Protein sequence: CASSEPTGIPSRSQETQYF. Full variable domain (outside the CDR3, taken from reference TRBV7-9 and TRBJ2-5): DTGVSQNPRHKITKRGQNVTFRCDPISEHNRLYWYRQTLGQGPEFLTYFQNEAQLEKSRLLSDRFSAERPKGSFSTLEIQRTEQGDSAMYLCASSEPTGIPSRSQETQYFGPGTRLLVL.

This clone came up many times. The chain couples TRBV11-2 to TRBJ2-5; 10 nucleotides line up with TRBD1. The CDR3 spans 16 residues. J gave up 5 bases and V 0 bases, and 6 bases lay outside the gene matches. CDR1 SGHAT and CDR2 FQNNGV come from the germline V gene. The CDR3 loop reads CASSLDRWDRGETQYF. The DNA for the CDR3 is TGTGCCAGCAGCTTAGATCGATGGGACAGGGGTGAGACCCAGTACTTC.

This chain connects TRBV28 to TRBJ2-2; D possibly corresponds to TRBD1 (6 bases). V was pared by 6 bases and J by 3 bases, with 17 bases between. CDR3 length equals 16 residues. CDR1 MDHEN and CDR2 SYDVKM come from the germline V gene. The CDR3 region is CASSPQGRGYTGELFF. DNA for the CDR3: TGTGCCAGCAGCCCCCAGGGCAGGGGATACACCGGGGAGCTGTTTTTT.

This chain joins TRBV10-3 and TRBJ2-3; 8 nucleotides agree with TRBD2. Per germline, CDR1 ENHRY and CDR2 SYGVKD. The V and J ends lost 4 bases and 4 bases, in that order; junction bases with no gene match: 7. The CDR3 consists of 15 residues. CDR3 sequence reads: CAISGVSGTSDTQYF. CDR3 nucleotide sequence: TGTGCCATCAGTGGCGTTAGCGGGACGTCAGATACGCAGTATTTT.

This clone appeared many times. The chain couples TRBV6-6 to TRBJ2-3; D is unresolved. V was trimmed by 7 bases and J by 5 bases, leaving 4 bases between them. This CDR3 is built from 10 residues. Germline V CDR1 and CDR2: MNHNY, SVGAGI (reference sequence). The CDR3 sequence: CASMQDTQYF. Written as DNA, the CDR3 is TGTGCCAGCATGCAAGATACGCAGTATTTT.

The chain recombines TRBV28 with TRBJ1-2, with D possibly TRBD1 on 5 matching bases. The length of the CDR3 is 13 residues. The V gene's germline CDR1 is MDHEN and CDR2 SYDVKM. Trimming took 8 bases from V and 4 from J, leaving 14 bases between them. CDR3 amino acids: CASGAALFYGYTF. CDR3 in DNA: TGTGCCAGCGGGGCAGCCTTATTCTATGGCTACACCTTC.

V gene TRBV29-1 combines with J gene TRBJ2-2; D gene ambiguous. Germline-derived CDR1 and CDR2 are SQVTM and ANQGSEA. Between the trimmed V and J ends, which lost 1 base and 7 bases, there was a span of 10 bases. The CDR3 is 13 amino acids. CDR3 bases: TGCAGCGTTGAAGTGGGGATCGACGGGGAGCTGTTTTTT. The encoded protein is CSVEVGIDGELFF.

This clone came up many times. The chain combines TRBV28 with TRBJ1-2; 7 bases are shared with TRBD1. Germline V gives CDR1 MDHEN, CDR2 SYDVKM. CDR3 size: 12 residues. The junction had 8 bases not matched to a gene; V was cut back by 11 bases and J by 5 bases. The CDR3 here is CALGGTEYGYTF. The CDR3 DNA sequence: TGTGCCCTGGGCGGGACAGAATATGGCTACACCTTC.

The V gene is TRBV27, the J gene TRBJ2-4; D remains ambiguous. This CDR3 has 15 residues. Deletions cut 6 bases from V and 2 bases from J, with 14 bases between. Germline CDR1 and CDR2: MNHEY and SMNVEV (reference sequence). This CDR3 is CASSHGPLTKNIQYF. The DNA of the CDR3 is TGTGCCAGCAGCCACGGGCCTCTCACCAAAAACATTCAGTACTTC.

CDR3 sequence (DNA): TGTGCCAGCAGCCGACGACAGGGGGCAGGCTATGGCTACACCTTC. Translating it yields CASSRRQGAGYGYTF. V usage is TRBV4-2 and J usage is TRBJ1-2; TRBD1 aligns across 10 bases. This CDR3 has 15 amino acids. V dropped 4 bases and J dropped 4; count of bases not matched to a gene: 6. Germline V lookup: CDR1 LGHNA, CDR2 YNFKEQ.

The chain is built from TRBV2 and TRBJ1-4, with 7 positions matching TRBD1. V was clipped by 5 bases and J by 7 bases; unmatched bases: 10. The germline CDR1 and CDR2 sequences are SNHLY and FYNNEI. The CDR3 runs 15 residues. DNA of the CDR3: TGTGCCAGCAGTCTCAGACAGGGCCCGTTTGAAAAACTGTTTTTT. It yields the protein CASSLRQGPFEKLFF. Filled out from reference TRBV2 and TRBJ1-4, the complete variable domain reads EPEVTQTPSHQVTQMGQEVILRCVPISNHLYFYWYRQILGQKVEFLVSFYNNEISEKSEIFDDQFSVERPDGSNFTLKIRSTKLEDSAMYFCASSLRQGPFEKLFFGSGTQLSVL.

This chain joins TRBV28 and TRBJ1-5; D is possibly TRBD1 (6 bases). The V gene's germline CDR1 is MDHEN and CDR2 SYDVKM. The V end was cut by 8 bases, the J end by 1 base, with 15 bases between. This CDR3 is built from 15 residues. CDR3 DNA: TGTGCCAGCGGGCCATACGGACAGAGCAATCAGCCCCAGCATTTT. It codes for CASGPYGQSNQPQHF.

This chain joins TRBV2 and TRBJ1-5; 7 nucleotides agree with TRBD1. CDR1 and CDR2 from the germline V gene are SNHLY and FYNNEI. J lost 1 base, V lost 2 bases, and 8 bases had no gene match. The CDR3 is 17 amino acids. This CDR3 reads CASSERRQGQSNQPQHF. CDR3 bases: TGTGCCAGCAGTGAAAGAAGACAGGGACAGAGCAATCAGCCCCAGCATTTT.

This chain links TRBV19 with TRBJ2-2, with D possibly TRBD1 on 6 matching bases. V shed 9 bases and J shed 5 bases, with 16 bases lying between them. The CDR3 totals 14 residues. Germline values: CDR1 LNHDA, CDR2 SQIVND (reference sequence). The CDR3, as DNA: TGTGCCAGCAAAACAGGGTTGGGTACCGGGGAGCTGTTTTTT. This sequence encodes CASKTGLGTGELFF.

The V and J genes are TRBV2 and TRBJ1-1; 7 nucleotides align to TRBD1. Losses at the gene ends were 6 bases for V and 2 bases for J; bases not matched to a gene: 6. The germline CDR1 and CDR2 sequences are SNHLY and FYNNEI. The CDR3 spans 14 residues. The CDR3 loop is CASRDGQANTEAFF. CDR3 in DNA: TGTGCCAGCAGAGACGGACAGGCAAACACTGAAGCTTTCTTT.

The rearrangement links TRBV5-1 to TRBJ2-3; a weak D match, TRBD2 (6 bases). This CDR3 has 15 amino acids. In germline, CDR1 is SGHRS, CDR2 YFSETQ. V was cut by 4 bases and J by 1 base, with 13 bases left in between. The DNA of the CDR3 is TGCGCCAGCAGCGAACCGGGACTTCGCACAGATACGCAGTATTTT. It translates to CASSEPGLRTDTQYF.

V gene TRBV11-2 combines with J gene TRBJ2-7; D call uncertain. The CDR3 totals 15 residues. CDR1 and CDR2 (germline): SGHAT, FQNNGV. V was shortened by 0 bases and J by 2 bases, with 11 bases between the two germline ends. CDR3 nucleotide sequence: TGTGCCAGCAGCTTAGACAGTGGGCTCACCTACGAGCAGTACTTC. It is translated as CASSLDSGLTYEQYF.

This chain links TRBV5-4 with TRBJ1-2; D might be TRBD1 (5 bases). The V and J ends lost 2 bases and 6 bases respectively, with 20 bases between them. The germline CDR1 and CDR2 sequences are SGHNT and YYREEE (reference sequence). The CDR3 extends over 16 amino acids. CDR3 sequence reads: CASSLGAARRTDGYTF. The CDR3 DNA reads TGTGCCAGCAGCTTAGGGGCCGCCCGTCGGACGGATGGCTACACCTTC.

CDR3 in DNA: TGCGCCAGCAGCCTTTGGGACAGGGGTAACAATGAGCAGTTCTTC. It yields the protein CASSLWDRGNNEQFF. The chain recombines TRBV5-1 with TRBJ2-1, with 10 bases lining up with TRBD1. V shed 4 bases and J 5 bases; nucleotides not matched to a gene: 6. The CDR3 covers 15 residues. The germline V gene has CDR1 SGHRS and CDR2 YFSETQ. The full variable domain, rest sourced from reference TRBV5-1 and TRBJ2-1, is KAGVTQTPRYLIKTRGQQVTLSCSPISGHRSVSWYQQTPGQGLQFLFEYFSETQRNKGNFPGRFSGRQFSNSRSEMNVSTLELGDSALYLCASSLWDRGNNEQFFGPGTRLTVL.

The genes are TRBV6-5 and TRBJ1-5; unclear D gene. This CDR3 region has 10 residues. From germline, CDR1 is MNHEY and CDR2 SVGAGI. V was pared by 9 bases and J by 2 bases, with 2 bases between. CDR3 region: CASGNQPQHF. Written as DNA, the CDR3 is TGTGCCAGTGGCAATCAGCCCCAGCATTTT.

A remark on this clone: Other nucleotide sequences from this sample produce the same CDR3. The genes are TRBV30 and TRBJ2-2; D might be TRBD1 (5 bases). V was shortened by 2 bases and J by 1 base, with 11 bases between the two germline ends. CDR1 and CDR2 (germline): GTSNPN, SVGIG (reference sequence). The CDR3 totals 15 residues. For the CDR3, the DNA is TGTGCCTGGAGTAGGGGAAGCAAGAACACCGGGGAGCTGTTTTTT. Protein product: CAWSRGSKNTGELFF.

The chain joins TRBV4-1 to TRBJ2-1; 10 nucleotides match TRBD1. Germline CDR1 is MGHRA and CDR2 is YSYEKL. The CDR3 totals 19 residues. After removal of 4 bases from V and 8 bases from J, the junction contained 20 bases not matched to a gene. As DNA, the CDR3 is TGCGCCAGCAGCCCAAAGTCCAAACGATGGGACAGGGGTTGGTATGAGCAGTTCTTC. Amino acids: CASSPKSKRWDRGWYEQFF.

The V gene is TRBV27, the J gene TRBJ1-1; D unclear. From germline, CDR1 is MNHEY and CDR2 SMNVEV (reference sequence). V was pared by 3 bases and J by 0 bases, with 8 bases between. The CDR3 is 14 amino acids. The CDR3 coding sequence is TGTGCCAGCAGTTTCGGCGGGATGAACACTGAAGCTTTCTTT. Its translation is CASSFGGMNTEAFF.